These 9 T cell receptor beta chains came from one sample sequenced in a study of naive and memory T cell subsets. Study conclusions and caveats: Possibly reflecting memory cells re-expressing CD45RA, a few larger clonotypes occurred in naive repertoires, especially CD8.

An equimolar mix of two oligonucleotides served as the beta constant-region primer for TRBC1 and TRBC2. Ligated cDNA was amplified by four rounds of PCR with nested alpha and beta constant-region primers and SP2. TCRdb analysed the UMI-ligation and nested PCR reads with MiXCR anew, one entry per CDR3 protein. This table holds more than 95,000 distinct CDR3 sequences, about 14% found once. These receptors' antigens are unknown. What was sequenced was naive CD8+ T cells from blood. Receptors originate from a human donor in good health.

The chain carries TRBV5-6 and TRBJ1-2; D is uncertain. The V gene lost 1 base and the J gene lost 4 bases, with 8 bases spanning the gap. CDR3 length: 13 residues. The germline CDR1 and CDR2 sequences are SGHDT and YYEEEE. CDR3 sequence: CASSLNQFYGYTF. The DNA of the CDR3 is TGTGCCAGCAGCTTGAACCAATTCTATGGCTACACCTTC. The full variable domain, with the rest looked up from reference TRBV5-6 and TRBJ1-2, is DAGVTQSPTHLIKTRGQQVTLRCSPKSGHDTVSWYQQALGQGPQFIFQYYEEEERQRGNFPDRFSGHQFPNYSSELNVNALLLGDSALYLCASSLNQFYGYTFGSGTRLTVV.

The chain has TRBV29-1 and TRBJ1-1; the match to TRBD1 covers 7 bases. Germline V gene lookup returns CDR1 SQVTM and CDR2 ANQGSEA. The CDR3 covers 14 residues. Losses at the gene ends were 2 bases for V and 4 bases for J; bases not matched to a gene: 7. CDR3 DNA: TGCAGCGTTGAAATGGAGGGGGCTGTCACTGAAGCTTTCTTT. It yields the protein CSVEMEGAVTEAFF.

As to this clonotype: A much larger clonotype is one base distant, so this may be a read error. This rearrangement joins TRBV12-3 or TRBV12-4 to TRBJ2-7; D gene ambiguous. V was clipped by 3 bases and J by 2 bases, with 8 bases between them. There are 13 residues in the CDR3. The CDR3 reads CASSFGQAYEQYF. CDR3 DNA sequence: TGTGCCAGCAGTTTTGGTCAGGCCTACGAGCAGTACTTC.

J is TRBJ2-1 and V is TRBV7-9; D call uncertain. Looked up from germline, CDR1 is SEHNR and CDR2 is FQNEAQ (reference sequence). V lost 3 bases and J lost 6, with 15 bases in between. The CDR3 runs 15 residues. The CDR3 is CASSFLTGEPNEQFF. The CDR3 DNA is TGTGCCAGCAGCTTTCTAACCGGAGAACCCAATGAGCAGTTCTTC.

The chain links TRBV7-2 to TRBJ2-1, with 13 bases lining up with TRBD2. CDR1 is SGHTA, CDR2 FQGNSA, per germline. Trimming took 2 bases from V and 2 from J; bases not matched to a gene: 6. The CDR3 totals 18 residues. The CDR3 loop is CASSLIPGLAGAYNEQFF. The DNA for the CDR3 is TGTGCCAGCAGCTTAATTCCCGGACTAGCGGGAGCCTACAATGAGCAGTTCTTC. Complete variable domain (other parts from reference TRBV7-2 and TRBJ2-1): GAGVSQSPSNKVTEKGKDVELRCDPISGHTALYWYRQSLGQGLEFLIYFQGNSAPDKSGLPSDRFSAERTGGSVSTLTIQRTQQEDSAVYLCASSLIPGLAGAYNEQFFGPGTRLTVL.

This chain connects TRBV13 to TRBJ2-7, with TRBD1 identical over 8 bases. V shed 0 bases, J shed 3 bases, and the junction held 7 bases outside the gene matches. The CDR3 has 16 amino acids. Germline-derived CDR1 and CDR2 are PRHDT and FYEKMQ (reference sequence). The CDR3 region is CASSLGRDRGGYEQYF. In DNA, the CDR3 is TGTGCCAGCAGCTTAGGCCGAGACAGGGGTGGCTACGAGCAGTACTTC.

The V and J genes are TRBV27 and TRBJ2-3; D remains unclear. Germline CDR1 MNHEY, CDR2 SMNVEV (reference sequence). Trimming pared 3 bases from V and 0 bases from J, leaving 10 bases between. This CDR3 contains 15 residues. This chain's CDR3 is CASSLYPTSTDTQYF. CDR3 in DNA: TGTGCCAGCAGTTTGTACCCGACTAGCACAGATACGCAGTATTTT.

The chain uses TRBV2 and TRBJ2-3, with 8 bases that match TRBD1. The CDR3 sequence is 13 residues long. V was pared by 3 bases and J by 6 bases, with 2 bases of the junction left unmatched. CDR1 is SNHLY and CDR2 is FYNNEI in the germline V gene. Written as DNA, the CDR3 is TGTGCCAGCAGTGAGGACAGGGTGGATACGCAGTATTTT. Residues: CASSEDRVDTQYF.

This clonotype has a count of ten or more. The rearrangement joins TRBV15 to TRBJ1-3; D is ambiguous. The germline V gene has CDR1 LNHNV and CDR2 YYDKDF (reference sequence). V lost 8 bases and J 0 bases, leaving 14 bases between the germline ends. The CDR3 is 15 residues long. The DNA for the CDR3 is TGTGCCACCTCAATCAGGAGAAGCTCTGGAAACACCATATATTTT. Encoded protein: CATSIRRSSGNTIYF.